This entry lists 5 T cell receptor beta chains sequenced from one sample in a study of CD8+ T cells in alopecia areata. Extraction of RNA preceded its reverse transcription into cDNA, which served as the sequencing template. Produced via immunoSEQ multiplex PCR; TCRdb's table is partial and in-frame only. The sample lists about 110,000 clones, 50% to 60% occurring once. The sequenced sample was NKG2D-low CD8+ T cells sorted from blood. These receptors all stem from a human donor with alopecia areata.

The chain carries TRBV2 and TRBJ2-1; a possible D gene is TRBD2 (7 bases). This CDR3 contains 14 residues. Germline CDR1 reads SNHLY; CDR2 reads FYNNEI. V was pared by 9 bases and J by 5 bases, with 17 bases between. CDR3 in amino acids: CARGGRGQDNEQFF. The CDR3 nucleotides are TGTGCCAGGGGAGGGCGGGGACAAGACAATGAGCAGTTCTTC. The whole variable domain, remainder taken from reference TRBV2 and TRBJ2-1, is EPEVTQTPSHQVTQMGQEVILRCVPISNHLYFYWYRQILGQKVEFLVSFYNNEISEKSEIFDDQFSVERPDGSNFTLKIRSTKLEDSAMYFCARGGRGQDNEQFFGPGTRLTVL.

The rearrangement links TRBV4-1 to TRBJ2-5; D possibly corresponds to TRBD2 (7 bases). V was cut by 0 bases and J by 7 bases, with 21 bases left in between. This CDR3 contains 17 residues. CDR1 is MGHRA, CDR2 YSYEKL, per germline. The DNA of the CDR3 is TGCGCCAGCAGCCAAGATCCATCCGGGGGGCGAGAAACGACCCAGTACTTC. It codes for CASSQDPSGGRETTQYF.

The gene calls are TRBV7-9 and TRBJ2-7; TRBD1 is a possible D gene (6 bases). Germline V gives CDR1 SEHNR, CDR2 FQNEAQ (reference sequence). This CDR3 comprises 14 residues. Trimming pared 4 bases from V and 2 bases from J, leaving 12 bases between. This chain's CDR3 is CASSSGESTYEQYF. The CDR3 nucleotides read TGTGCCAGCAGCTCAGGGGAGTCGACCTACGAGCAGTACTTC.

V usage is TRBV6-1 and J usage is TRBJ1-2, with TRBD1 identical over 7 bases. Germline V gene lookup returns CDR1 MNHNS and CDR2 SASEGT. This CDR3 comprises 12 residues. V was clipped by 7 bases and J by 8 bases; unmatched bases: 7. This CDR3 is CASIHRGSGYTF. CDR3 sequence (DNA): TGTGCCAGCATACACAGGGGAAGCGGCTACACCTTC.

Worth noting for this clone: Other DNA sequences in the sample encode the same CDR3. The chain couples TRBV29-1 to TRBJ2-7; 9 positions agree with TRBD2. This CDR3 region has 14 residues. J lost 0 bases, V lost 6 bases, and 6 bases had no gene match. Germline V gene sequence: CDR1 SQVTM, CDR2 ANQGSEA. The CDR3 coding sequence is TGCAGCGTAGAGCTAGCGGGGAACTCCTACGAGCAGTACTTC. Its protein product is CSVELAGNSYEQYF.